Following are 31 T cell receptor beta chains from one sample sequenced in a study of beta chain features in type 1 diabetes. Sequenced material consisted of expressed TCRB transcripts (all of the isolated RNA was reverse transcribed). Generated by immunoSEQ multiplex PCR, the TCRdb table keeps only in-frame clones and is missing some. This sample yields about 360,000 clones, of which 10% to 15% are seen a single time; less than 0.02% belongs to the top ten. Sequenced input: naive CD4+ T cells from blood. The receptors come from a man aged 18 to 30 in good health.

The CDR3 DNA is TGCAGCGTTGAGGGGGACAGAGACGAAAAACTGTTTTTT. It specifies CSVEGDRDEKLFF. This chain uses TRBV29-1 with TRBJ1-4; TRBD1 aligns across 7 bases. This CDR3 is 13 amino acids long. The V gene end was trimmed by 3 bases and the J gene end by 8 bases; junction bases not matched to a gene: 6. In germline, CDR1 is SQVTM, CDR2 ANQGSEA.

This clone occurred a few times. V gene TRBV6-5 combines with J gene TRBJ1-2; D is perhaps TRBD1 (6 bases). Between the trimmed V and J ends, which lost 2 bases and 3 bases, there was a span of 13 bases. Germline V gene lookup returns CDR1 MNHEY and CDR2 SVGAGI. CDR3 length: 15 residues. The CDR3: CASSYGQYRDYGYTF. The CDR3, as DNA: TGTGCCAGCAGTTACGGACAGTACCGGGACTATGGCTACACCTTC.

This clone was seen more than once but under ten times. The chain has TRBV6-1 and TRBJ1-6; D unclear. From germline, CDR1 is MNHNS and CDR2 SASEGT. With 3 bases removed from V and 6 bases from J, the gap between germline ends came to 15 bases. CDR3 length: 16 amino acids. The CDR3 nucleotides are TGTGCCAGCAGTGAGGGAGCGGAGAAGTTTAATTCACCCCTCCACTTT. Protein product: CASSEGAEKFNSPLHF.

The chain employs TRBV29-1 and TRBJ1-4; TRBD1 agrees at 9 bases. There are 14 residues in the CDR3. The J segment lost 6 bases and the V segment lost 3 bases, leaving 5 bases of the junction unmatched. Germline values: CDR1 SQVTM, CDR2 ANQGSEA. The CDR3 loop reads CSVDVGQGHEKLFF. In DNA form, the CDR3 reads TGCAGCGTTGATGTGGGACAGGGTCATGAAAAACTGTTTTTT.

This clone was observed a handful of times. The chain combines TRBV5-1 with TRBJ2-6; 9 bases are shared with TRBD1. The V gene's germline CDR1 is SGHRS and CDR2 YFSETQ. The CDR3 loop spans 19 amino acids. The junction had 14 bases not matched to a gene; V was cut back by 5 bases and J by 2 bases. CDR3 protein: CASSSRPSGQGAGANVLTF. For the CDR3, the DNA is TGCGCCAGCAGTTCTCGTCCGTCGGGACAGGGAGCTGGGGCCAACGTCCTGACTTTC.

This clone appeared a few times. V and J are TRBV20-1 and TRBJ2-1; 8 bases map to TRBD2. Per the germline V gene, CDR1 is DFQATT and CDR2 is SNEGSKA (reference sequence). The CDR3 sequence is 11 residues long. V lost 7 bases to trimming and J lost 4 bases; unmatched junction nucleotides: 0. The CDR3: CSGGGYNEQFF. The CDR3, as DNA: TGCAGTGGCGGGGGGTACAATGAGCAGTTCTTC.

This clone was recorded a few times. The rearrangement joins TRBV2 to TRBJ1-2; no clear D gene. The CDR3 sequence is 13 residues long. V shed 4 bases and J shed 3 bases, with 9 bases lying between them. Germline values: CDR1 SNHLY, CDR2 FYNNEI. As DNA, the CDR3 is TGTGCCAGCAGTGCGTCGAGGGACTATGGCTACACCTTC. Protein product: CASSASRDYGYTF.

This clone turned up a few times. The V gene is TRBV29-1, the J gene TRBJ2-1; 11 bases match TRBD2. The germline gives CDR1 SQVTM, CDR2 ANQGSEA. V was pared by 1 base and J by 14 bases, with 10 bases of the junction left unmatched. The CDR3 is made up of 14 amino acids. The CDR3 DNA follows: TGCAGCGTTGAAGGGTTAGCGGGAGGGTCCCCGAAGTTCTTC. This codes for CSVEGLAGGSPKFF.

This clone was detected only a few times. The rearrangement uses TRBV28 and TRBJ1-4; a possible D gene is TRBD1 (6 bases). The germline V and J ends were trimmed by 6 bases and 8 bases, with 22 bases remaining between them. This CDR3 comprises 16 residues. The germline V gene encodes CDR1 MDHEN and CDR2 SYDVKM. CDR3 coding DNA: TGTGCCAGCAGCTCACCCGGGAGGGGGGCTGGGGAAAAACTGTTTTTT. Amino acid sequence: CASSSPGRGAGEKLFF. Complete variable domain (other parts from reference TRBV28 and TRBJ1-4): DVKVTQSSRYLVKRTGEKVFLECVQDMDHENMFWYRQDPGLGLRLIYFSYDVKMKEKGDIPEGYSVSREKKERFSLILESASTNQTSMYLCASSSPGRGAGEKLFFGSGTQLSVL.

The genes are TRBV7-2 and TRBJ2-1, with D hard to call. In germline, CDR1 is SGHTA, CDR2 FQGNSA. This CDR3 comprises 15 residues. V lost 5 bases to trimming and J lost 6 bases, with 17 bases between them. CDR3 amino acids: CASSPPARRGNEQFF. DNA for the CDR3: TGTGCCAGCAGCCCACCCGCCCGGCGAGGCAATGAGCAGTTCTTC. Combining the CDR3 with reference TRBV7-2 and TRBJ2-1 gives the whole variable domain GAGVSQSPSNKVTEKGKDVELRCDPISGHTALYWYRQSLGQGLEFLIYFQGNSAPDKSGLPSDRFSAERTGGSVSTLTIQRTQQEDSAVYLCASSPPARRGNEQFFGPGTRLTVL.

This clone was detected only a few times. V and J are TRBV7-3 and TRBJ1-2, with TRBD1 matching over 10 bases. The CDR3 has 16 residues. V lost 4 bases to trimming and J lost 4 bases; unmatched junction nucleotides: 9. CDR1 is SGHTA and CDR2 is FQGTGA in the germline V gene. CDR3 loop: CASSSSSWTGGYGYTF. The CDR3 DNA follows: TGTGCCAGCAGCTCCTCTTCCTGGACAGGGGGCTATGGCTACACCTTC.

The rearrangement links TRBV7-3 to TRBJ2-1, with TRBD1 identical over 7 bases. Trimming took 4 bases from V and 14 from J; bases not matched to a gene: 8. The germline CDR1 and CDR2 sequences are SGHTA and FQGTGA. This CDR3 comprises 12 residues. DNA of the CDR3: TGTGCCAGCAGCTCGATGGGACAGCGGAAGTTCTTC. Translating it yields CASSSMGQRKFF.

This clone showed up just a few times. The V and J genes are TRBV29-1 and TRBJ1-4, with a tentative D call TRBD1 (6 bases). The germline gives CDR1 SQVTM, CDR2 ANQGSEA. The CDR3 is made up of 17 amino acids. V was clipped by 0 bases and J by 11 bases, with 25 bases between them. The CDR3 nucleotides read TGCAGCGTTGAAGATCAGGGGTACATAGGGGATTCGTTTAAACTGTTTTTT. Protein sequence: CSVEDQGYIGDSFKLFF.

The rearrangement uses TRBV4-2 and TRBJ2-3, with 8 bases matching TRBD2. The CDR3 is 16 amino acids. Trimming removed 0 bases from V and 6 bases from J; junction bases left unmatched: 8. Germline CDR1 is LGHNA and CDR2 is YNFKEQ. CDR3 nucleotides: TGTGCCAGCAGCCAAGAAGGAAGCGGGAGAATGGATACGCAGTATTTT. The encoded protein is CASSQEGSGRMDTQYF.

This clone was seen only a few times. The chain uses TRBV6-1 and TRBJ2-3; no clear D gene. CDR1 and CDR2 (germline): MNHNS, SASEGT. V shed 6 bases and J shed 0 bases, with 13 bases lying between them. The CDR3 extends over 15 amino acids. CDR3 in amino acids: CASSQMLTSTDTQYF. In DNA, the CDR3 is TGTGCCAGCAGCCAAATGTTGACTAGCACAGATACGCAGTATTTT.

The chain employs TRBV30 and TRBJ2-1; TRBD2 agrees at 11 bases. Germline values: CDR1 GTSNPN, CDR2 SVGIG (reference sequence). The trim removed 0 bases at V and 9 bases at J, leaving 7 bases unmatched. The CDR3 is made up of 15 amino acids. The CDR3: CAWSVLAGGQSEQFF. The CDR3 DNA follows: TGTGCCTGGAGTGTATTAGCGGGAGGGCAGAGTGAGCAGTTCTTC.

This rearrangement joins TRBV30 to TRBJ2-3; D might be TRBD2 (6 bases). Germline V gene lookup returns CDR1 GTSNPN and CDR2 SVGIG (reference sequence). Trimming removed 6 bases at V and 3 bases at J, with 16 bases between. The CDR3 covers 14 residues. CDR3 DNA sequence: TGTGCCTGTACAACGACTAGTAGTACAGATACGCAGTATTTT. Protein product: CACTTTSSTDTQYF.

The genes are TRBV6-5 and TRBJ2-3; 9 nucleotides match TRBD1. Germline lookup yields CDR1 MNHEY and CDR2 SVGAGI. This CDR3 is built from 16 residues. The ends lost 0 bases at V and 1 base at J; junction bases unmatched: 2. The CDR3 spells CASSYSTGGRTDTQYF. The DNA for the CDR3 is TGTGCCAGCAGTTACTCGACAGGGGGTCGCACAGATACGCAGTATTTT.

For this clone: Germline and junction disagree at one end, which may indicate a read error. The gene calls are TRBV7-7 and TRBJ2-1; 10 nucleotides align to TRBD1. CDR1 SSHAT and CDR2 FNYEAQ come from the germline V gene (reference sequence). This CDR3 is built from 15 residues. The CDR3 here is CASSYGTGVTHEQFF. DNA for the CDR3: TGTGCTAGCAGCTACGGGACAGGGGTCACCCATGAGCAGTTCTTC.

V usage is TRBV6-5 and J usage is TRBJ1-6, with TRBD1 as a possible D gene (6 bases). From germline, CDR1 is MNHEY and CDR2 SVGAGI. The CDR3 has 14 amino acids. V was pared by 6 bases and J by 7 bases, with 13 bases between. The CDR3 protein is CASSPQGRNSPLHF. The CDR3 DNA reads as TGTGCCAGCAGCCCACAGGGCAGGAATTCACCCCTCCACTTT.

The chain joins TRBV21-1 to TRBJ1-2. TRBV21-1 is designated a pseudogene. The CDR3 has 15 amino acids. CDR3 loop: CASSKERGGGFGYTF. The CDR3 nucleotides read TGTGCCAGCAGCAAAGAACGGGGCGGGGGGTTTGGCTACACCTTC.

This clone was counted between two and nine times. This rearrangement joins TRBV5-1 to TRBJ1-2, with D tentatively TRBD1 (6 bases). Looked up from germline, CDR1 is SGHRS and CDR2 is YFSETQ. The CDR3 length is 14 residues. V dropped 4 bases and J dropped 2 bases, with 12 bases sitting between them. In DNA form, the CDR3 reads TGCGCCAGCAGCATCCTTACAGGGAACTATGGCTACACCTTC. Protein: CASSILTGNYGYTF.

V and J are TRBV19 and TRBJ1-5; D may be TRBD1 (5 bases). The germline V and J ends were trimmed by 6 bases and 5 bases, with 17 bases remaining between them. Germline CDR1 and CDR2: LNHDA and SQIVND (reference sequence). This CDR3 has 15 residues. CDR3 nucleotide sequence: TGTGCCAGTAGCCTCCAGGGCAGAATAGATCAGCCCCAGCATTTT. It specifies CASSLQGRIDQPQHF.

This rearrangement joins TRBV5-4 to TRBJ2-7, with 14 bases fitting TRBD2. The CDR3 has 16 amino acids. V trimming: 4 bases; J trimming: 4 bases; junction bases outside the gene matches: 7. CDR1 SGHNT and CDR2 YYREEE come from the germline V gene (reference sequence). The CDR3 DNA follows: TGTGCCAGCAGCCCGGGACTAGCGGGAGCCCGTTACGAGCAGTACTTC. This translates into CASSPGLAGARYEQYF. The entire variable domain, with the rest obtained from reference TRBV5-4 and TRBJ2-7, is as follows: ETGVTQSPTHLIKTRGQQVTLRCSSQSGHNTVSWYQQALGQGPQFIFQYYREEENGRGNFPPRFSGLQFPNYSSELNVNALELDDSALYLCASSPGLAGARYEQYFGPGTRLTVT.

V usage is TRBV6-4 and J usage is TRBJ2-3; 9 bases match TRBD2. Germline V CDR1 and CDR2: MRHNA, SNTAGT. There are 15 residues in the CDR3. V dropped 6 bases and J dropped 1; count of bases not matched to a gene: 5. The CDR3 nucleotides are TGTGCCAGCAGCGACGCGGGGGGGGGCACAGATACGCAGTATTTT. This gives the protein CASSDAGGGTDTQYF.

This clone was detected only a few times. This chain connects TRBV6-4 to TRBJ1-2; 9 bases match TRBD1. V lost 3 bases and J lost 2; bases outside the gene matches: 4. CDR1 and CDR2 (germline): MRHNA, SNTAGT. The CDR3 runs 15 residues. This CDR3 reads CASSDSDRGNYGYTF. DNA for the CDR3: TGTGCCAGCAGTGATTCGGACAGGGGCAACTATGGCTACACCTTC.

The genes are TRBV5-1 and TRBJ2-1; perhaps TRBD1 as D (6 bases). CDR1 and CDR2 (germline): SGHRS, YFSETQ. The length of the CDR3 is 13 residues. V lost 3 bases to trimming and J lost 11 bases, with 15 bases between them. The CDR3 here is CASSSVGAVQQFF. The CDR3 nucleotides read TGCGCCAGCAGCTCCGTGGGGGCTGTACAGCAGTTCTTC.

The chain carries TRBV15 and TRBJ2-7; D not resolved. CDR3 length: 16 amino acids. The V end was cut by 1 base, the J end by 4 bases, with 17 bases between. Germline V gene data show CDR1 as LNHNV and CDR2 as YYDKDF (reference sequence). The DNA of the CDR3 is TGTGCCACCAGCAGAGGGGTCTACGAACAGTCTTACGAGCAGTACTTC. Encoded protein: CATSRGVYEQSYEQYF.

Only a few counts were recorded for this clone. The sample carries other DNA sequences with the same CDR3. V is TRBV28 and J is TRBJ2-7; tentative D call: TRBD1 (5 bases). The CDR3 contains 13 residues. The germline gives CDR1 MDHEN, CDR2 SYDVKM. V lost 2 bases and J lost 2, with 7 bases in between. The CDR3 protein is CASSLGQPYEQYF. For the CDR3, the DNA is TGTGCCAGCAGTTTAGGACAACCCTACGAGCAGTACTTC.

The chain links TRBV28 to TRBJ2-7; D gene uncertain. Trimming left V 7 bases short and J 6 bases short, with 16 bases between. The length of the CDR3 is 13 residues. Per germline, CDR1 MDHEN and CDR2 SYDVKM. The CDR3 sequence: CASKSDTVLEQYF. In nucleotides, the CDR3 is TGTGCCAGCAAATCCGATACGGTACTCGAGCAGTACTTC.

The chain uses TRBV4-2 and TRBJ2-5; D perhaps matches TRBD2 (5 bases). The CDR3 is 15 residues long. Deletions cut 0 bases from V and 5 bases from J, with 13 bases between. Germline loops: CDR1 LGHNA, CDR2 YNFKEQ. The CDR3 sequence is CASSQDITLVETQYF. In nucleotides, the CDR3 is TGTGCCAGCAGCCAAGATATAACACTAGTGGAGACCCAGTACTTC.